What follows describes a single T cell receptor (beta chain). The data belong to a study of blood T cell repertoires in COVID-19. Study context: Nucleic acid was either cDNA or gDNA, and it came from T cells, B-cell-depleted T cells, or PBMCs.

V dropped 4 bases and J dropped 8; count of bases not matched to a gene: 8. Germline-derived CDR1 and CDR2 are SGHRS and YFSETQ. The CDR3 runs 13 residues. In the source study's methods: It was from reference gene primer amplification that nucleated cell counts were estimated. Assay used: immunoSEQ multiplex PCR; TCRdb lists only in-frame clones, some missing. D and trimming were read from the DNA, whereas the V and J calls and clone size are those reported in that table. The sample comprises approximately 270,000 clones, approximately 90% of which are singletons, and about 0.8% rests with the top ten.

This rearrangement joins TRBV5-1 to TRBJ1-1; TRBD1 agrees at 7 bases. Sequencing input: peripheral blood. The sequence was obtained from a man aged 30-40 years with acute or convalescent COVID-19. For the CDR3, the DNA is TGCGCCAGCAGCGGGGACAGTCTGCGGGAAGCTTTCTTT. Translation gives CASSGDSLREAFF. Together with reference TRBV5-1 and TRBJ1-1, the CDR3 gives the full variable domain: KAGVTQTPRYLIKTRGQQVTLSCSPISGHRSVSWYQQTPGQGLQFLFEYFSETQRNKGNFPGRFSGRQFSNSRSEMNVSTLELGDSALYLCASSGDSLREAFFGQGTRLTVV.